This TCR beta chain derives from a study of blood T cell repertoires in COVID-19 (dated by TCRdb to 2018 to 2021). A note on the overall study: Samples covering the acute and convalescent phases of COVID-19 were provided by collaborators in the United States, Italy and Spain. A freely available public database, intended as a resource for researchers studying the immune response to SARS-CoV-2, is where the repertoires were released. The samples were drawn from the first 160 participants of the ongoing ImmuneRACE study and from 950 to 1,500 subjects provided by 6 global collaborators. The prospective study material was composed of cDNA or gDNA derived from T cells, B-cell-depleted T cells, or PBMCs. Subjects who had been exposed to COVID-19, were actively infected with it, or had recovered from it provided the deeply sampled blood TCRbeta repertoires that made up the dataset. A de-identified subject ID, COVID-19 status, age in years and sex were almost always included in the sample metadata. Where HLA class I and class II types were available, the types were taken from metadata supplied by the sample provider, not from assay-based typing.

In Seattle, one collaborating source enrolled patients while the infection was active and tracked those patients longitudinally over the course of disease. Each collaborating institution followed its own protocols to collect whole blood in K2EDTA tubes. Collaborator samples were shipped for TCRbeta analysis as frozen whole blood, isolated PBMCs, or DNA extracted from either sample type. This clone was observed a few times. Its target antigen remains unknown. The junction shows a germline mismatch at one end, possibly a read error. The CDR3 runs 14 amino acids, cysteine and phenylalanine included. This entry keeps only the CDR3 DNA: 42 bases, framed from base 1. As encoded in the germline V gene, CDR1 is MDHEN while CDR2 is SYDVKM. TCRbeta CDR3 regions were amplified from genomic DNA using the immunoSEQ Assay, a bias-controlled multiplex PCR. In the original analysis: The number of nucleated cells in each sample was estimated by amplification of reference gene primers within the assay. Sequence reads were collapsed and filtered to measure the absolute abundance of every unique TCRbeta CDR3 rearrangement. For each sample, productive Simpson clonality was calculated as the square root of Simpson's diversity index across productive rearrangements. TCRdb provides this immuneACCESS table in a form limited to in-frame rearrangements. Some clones are lacking; in checked studies, under half of them reflect an unresolved V gene, and why the rest are absent is not known. The DNA gave D and trimming, while V, J and clone size come from that table. In this sample the table shows roughly 99,000 clones, around 88% of which occur a single time. Jointly, the top ten make up roughly 2.1% of the sample.

Overall study results and their limits: The quantity of clinical and demographic metadata differed by source and by participant and was supplied without curation.

The specimen sequenced was peripheral blood. This sequence uses TRBV28 and TRBJ2-7; the D gene cannot be named for sure. The clonotype originates from a man aged 50 to 60 with COVID-19, enrolled during active disease. The nucleotide sequence is TGTGCCAGCAGTTTAAGTTCCGGAGCGCGAGCCTACGGCTTC. This yields the protein CASSLSSGARAYGF.